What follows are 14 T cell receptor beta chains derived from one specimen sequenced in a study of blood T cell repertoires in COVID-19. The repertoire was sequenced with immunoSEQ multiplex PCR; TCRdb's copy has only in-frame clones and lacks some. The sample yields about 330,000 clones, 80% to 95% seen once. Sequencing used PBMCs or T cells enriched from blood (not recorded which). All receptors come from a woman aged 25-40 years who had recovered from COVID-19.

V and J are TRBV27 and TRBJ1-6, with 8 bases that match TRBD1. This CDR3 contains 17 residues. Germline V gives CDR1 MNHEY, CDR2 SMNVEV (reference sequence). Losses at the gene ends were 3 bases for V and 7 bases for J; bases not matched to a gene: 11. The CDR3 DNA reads TGTGCCAGCAGTTTTATGGCAGGGGGCGTAAAGAATTCACCCCTCCACTTT. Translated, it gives CASSFMAGGVKNSPLHF.

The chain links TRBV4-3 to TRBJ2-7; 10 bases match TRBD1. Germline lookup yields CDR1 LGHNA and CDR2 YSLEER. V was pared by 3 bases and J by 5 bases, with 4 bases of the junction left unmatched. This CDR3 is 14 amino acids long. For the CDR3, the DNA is TGCGCCAGCAGCCAGGACAGGGGGACCCACGAGCAGTACTTC. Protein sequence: CASSQDRGTHEQYF.

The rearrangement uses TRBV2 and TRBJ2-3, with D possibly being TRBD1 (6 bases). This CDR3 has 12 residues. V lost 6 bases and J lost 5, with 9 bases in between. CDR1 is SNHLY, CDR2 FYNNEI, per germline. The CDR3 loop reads CASSFRGDTQYF. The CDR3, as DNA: TGTGCCAGCAGCTTCAGGGGAGATACGCAGTATTTT. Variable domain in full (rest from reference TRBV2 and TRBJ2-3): EPEVTQTPSHQVTQMGQEVILRCVPISNHLYFYWYRQILGQKVEFLVSFYNNEISEKSEIFDDQFSVERPDGSNFTLKIRSTKLEDSAMYFCASSFRGDTQYFGPGTRLTVL.

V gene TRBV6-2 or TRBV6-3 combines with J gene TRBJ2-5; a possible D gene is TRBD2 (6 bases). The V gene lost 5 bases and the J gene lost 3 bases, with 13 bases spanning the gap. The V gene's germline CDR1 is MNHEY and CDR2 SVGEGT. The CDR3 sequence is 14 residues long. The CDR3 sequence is CASSAGTSKETQYF. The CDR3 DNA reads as TGTGCCAGCAGTGCCGGGACTTCGAAAGAGACCCAGTACTTC.

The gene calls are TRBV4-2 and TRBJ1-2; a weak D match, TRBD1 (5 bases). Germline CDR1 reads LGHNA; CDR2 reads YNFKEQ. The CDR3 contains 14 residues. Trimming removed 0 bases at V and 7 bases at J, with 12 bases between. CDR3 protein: CASSQDDRFSGYTF. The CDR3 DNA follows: TGTGCCAGCAGCCAAGATGACAGATTCTCTGGCTACACCTTC.

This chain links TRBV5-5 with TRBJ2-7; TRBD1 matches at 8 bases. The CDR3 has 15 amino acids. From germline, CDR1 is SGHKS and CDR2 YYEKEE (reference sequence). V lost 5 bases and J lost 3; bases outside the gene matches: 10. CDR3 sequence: CASRPAGTGGYEQYF. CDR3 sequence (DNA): TGTGCCAGCAGACCAGCCGGGACAGGTGGCTACGAGCAGTACTTC.

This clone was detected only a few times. The DNA for the CDR3 is TGTGCCAGCAGCCTGACTAGCGGGAACACCGGGGAGCTGTTTTTT. Translated, it gives CASSLTSGNTGELFF. The genes are TRBV27 and TRBJ2-2; 9 positions agree with TRBD2. The germline V gene has CDR1 MNHEY and CDR2 SMNVEV (reference sequence). Trimming at V came to 6 bases and at J to 1 base, leaving 3 bases not matched to a gene. The length of the CDR3 is 15 residues.

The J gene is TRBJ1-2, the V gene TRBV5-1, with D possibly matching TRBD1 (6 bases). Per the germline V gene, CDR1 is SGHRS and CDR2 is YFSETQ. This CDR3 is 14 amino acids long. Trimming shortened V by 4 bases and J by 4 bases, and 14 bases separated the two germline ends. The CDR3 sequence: CASSLGAGSYGYTF. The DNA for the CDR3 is TGCGCCAGCAGCCTGGGGGCCGGCTCCTATGGCTACACCTTC.

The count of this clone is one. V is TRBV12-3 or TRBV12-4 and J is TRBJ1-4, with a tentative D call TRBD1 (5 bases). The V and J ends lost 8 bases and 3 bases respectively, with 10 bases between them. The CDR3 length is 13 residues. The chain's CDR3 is CASRGHANEKLFF. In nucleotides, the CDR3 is TGTGCCAGCCGAGGACACGCTAATGAAAAACTGTTTTTT.

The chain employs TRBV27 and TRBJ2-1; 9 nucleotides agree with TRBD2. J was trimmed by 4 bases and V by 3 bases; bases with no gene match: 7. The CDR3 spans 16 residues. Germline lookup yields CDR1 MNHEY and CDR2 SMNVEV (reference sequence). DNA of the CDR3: TGTGCCAGCAGTTTGGGGCTAGCGGGGTTTTACAATGAGCAGTTCTTC. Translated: CASSLGLAGFYNEQFF.

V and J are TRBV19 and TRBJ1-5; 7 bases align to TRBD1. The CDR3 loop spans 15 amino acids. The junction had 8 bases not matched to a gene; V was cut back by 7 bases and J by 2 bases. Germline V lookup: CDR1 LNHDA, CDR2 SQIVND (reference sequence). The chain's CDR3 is CASNGQDAGNQPQHF. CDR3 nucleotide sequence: TGTGCCAGTAATGGACAGGACGCAGGCAATCAGCCCCAGCATTTT.

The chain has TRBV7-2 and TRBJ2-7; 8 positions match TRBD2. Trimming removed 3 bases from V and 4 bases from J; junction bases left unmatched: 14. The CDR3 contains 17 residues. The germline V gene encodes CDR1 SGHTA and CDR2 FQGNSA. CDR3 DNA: TGTGCCAGCAGCTTGACTGCCGGGAGGGTAGCGAGATACGAGCAGTACTTC. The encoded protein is CASSLTAGRVARYEQYF.

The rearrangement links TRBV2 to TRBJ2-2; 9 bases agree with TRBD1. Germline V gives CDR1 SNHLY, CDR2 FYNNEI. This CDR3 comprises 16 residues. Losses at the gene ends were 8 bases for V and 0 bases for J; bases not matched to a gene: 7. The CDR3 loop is CASGTGQNPNTGELFF. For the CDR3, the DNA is TGTGCCAGCGGGACAGGGCAAAACCCGAACACCGGGGAGCTGTTTTTT.

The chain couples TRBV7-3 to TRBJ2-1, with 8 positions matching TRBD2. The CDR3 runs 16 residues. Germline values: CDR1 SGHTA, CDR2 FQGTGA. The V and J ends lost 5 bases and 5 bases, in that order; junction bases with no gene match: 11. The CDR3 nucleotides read TGTGCCAGCAGCCCAGCCGGGGGACTAGAAAACAATGAGCAGTTCTTC. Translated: CASSPAGGLENNEQFF.